This is a list of T cell receptor beta chains from one sample in a study of T cells in Graves' hyperthyroidism and ophthalmopathy. In TCRdb, the multiplex PCR reads were re-called with MiXCR into one record per CDR3 protein. The sample has hundreds of thousands of distinct CDR3 sequences; about a sixth are singletons. The sample was blood. The receptor source for this set is a woman aged 18-30 years with Graves' hyperthyroidism that later progressed to Graves' ophthalmopathy. CDR3s include the opening cysteine and the closing phenylalanine or tryptophan. D genes are given only for firm matches. Clone size is stated in some rows and not others, as once, few, many or a class when expanded.

>TRBV20-1|TRBD1|TRBJ1-6|many
CSALLFGQGGNSPLHF
TGCAGTGCTCTTCTTTTCGGACAGGGGGGTAATTCACCCCTCCACTTT
>TRBV6-1|TRBD1|TRBJ1-2|NA
CASTFWDRDYGYTF
TGTGCCAGCACCTTCTGGGACAGGGACTATGGCTACACCTTC
>TRBV30|NA|TRBJ2-1|many
CAWSRGTYNEQFF
TGTGCCTGGAGTCGGGGCACTTACAATGAGCAGTTCTTC
>TRBV19|NA|TRBJ2-6|few
CASSILDVVGGANVLTF
TGTGCCAGTAGTATCCTGGACGTCGTAGGTGGGGCCAACGTCCTGACTTTC
>TRBV20-1|NA|TRBJ2-3|NA
CSARDYLAGTDTQYF
TGCAGTGCTAGAGATTACCTCGCTGGTACAGATACGCAGTATTTT
>TRBV28|NA|TRBJ2-1|many
CASRTGGLLSYNEQFF
TGTGCCAGCAGGACAGGTGGACTCCTCTCCTACAATGAGCAGTTCTTC
>TRBV5-6|NA|TRBJ1-6|few
CAHRPVSPLHF
TGTGCCCATCGCCCCGTTTCACCCCTCCACTTT
>TRBV6-1|TRBD2|TRBJ2-3|many
CASSRTSGPTDTQYF
TGTGCCAGCAGTAGGACTAGCGGGCCCACAGATACGCAGTATTTT
>TRBV27|NA|TRBJ2-7|many
CATLQDYEQYF
TGTGCCACCTTACAGGACTACGAGCAGTACTTC
>TRBV6-1|TRBD1|TRBJ1-4|NA
CASSRDRIPEKLFF
TGTGCCAGCAGCCGGGACAGGATCCCAGAAAAACTGTTTTTT
>TRBV28|NA|TRBJ2-3|few
CAGSDRPSTDTQYF
TGTGCCGGATCGGACAGACCTAGCACAGATACGCAGTATTTT
>TRBV6-5|TRBD1|TRBJ2-2|NA
CASSYATGPTGELFF
TGTGCCAGCAGTTACGCGACAGGGCCCACCGGGGAGCTGTTTTTT
>TRBV6-1|TRBD2|TRBJ2-1|few
CASSERARTSVGNEQFF
TGTGCCAGCAGCGAAAGGGCTCGGACTAGCGTTGGGAATGAGCAGTTCTTC
>TRBV6-1|NA|TRBJ1-4|many
CASSGGTREKLFF
TGTGCCAGCAGTGGCGGCACGAGGGAAAAACTGTTTTTT
>TRBV7-2|NA|TRBJ2-7|NA
CASSLGLRSPANYEQYF
TGTGCCAGCAGCTTAGGTCTCCGGAGTCCAGCCAATTACGAGCAGTACTTC
>TRBV6-2/TRBV6-3|NA|TRBJ2-1|few
CASSYGGTINNEQFF
TGTGCCAGCAGTTACGGGGGGACGATTAACAATGAGCAGTTCTTC
>TRBV18|NA|TRBJ1-4|many
CASSPGDNEKLFF
TGTGCCAGCTCACCAGGAGATAATGAAAAACTGTTTTTT
>TRBV9|NA|TRBJ1-5|NA
CASSVVYWQLYSNQPPHF
TGTGCCAGCAGCGTAGTCTATTGGCAACTTTATAGCAATCAGCCCCCGCATTTT
>TRBV4-3|NA|TRBJ2-1|few
CASSQDMSKGREQFF
TGCGCCAGCAGCCAAGATATGAGTAAGGGACGGGAGCAGTTCTTC
>TRBV18|NA|TRBJ2-7|NA
CASSPPSQPSYEQYF
TGTGCCAGCTCACCACCGTCACAACCTTCCTACGAGCAGTACTTC
>TRBV9|TRBD2|TRBJ2-1|NA
CASSQDRAGGPHNEQFF
TGTGCCAGCAGCCAAGATCGAGCGGGAGGGCCACACAATGAGCAGTTCTTC
>TRBV18|NA|TRBJ2-3|many
CASSPLEADTQYF
TGTGCCAGCTCACCACTTGAGGCAGATACGCAGTATTTT
>TRBV7-2|TRBD1|TRBJ1-6|NA
CASDLTGERTPLHF
TGTGCCAGCGATCTAACAGGGGAAAGGACACCCCTCCACTTT
>TRBV7-9|TRBD2|TRBJ2-1|NA
CVSSLAGGSRNEQFF
TGTGTCAGCAGCTTGGCAGGCGGGAGTCGCAATGAGCAGTTCTTC
>TRBV28|NA|TRBJ1-3|many
CASSSGVGYTIYF
TGTGCCAGCAGCTCAGGGGTGGGGTACACCATATATTTT
>TRBV4-2|NA|TRBJ2-2|NA
CASSQDWTANTGELFF
TGTGCCAGCAGCCAAGATTGGACGGCGAACACCGGGGAGCTGTTTTTT
>TRBV15|TRBD1|TRBJ1-5|few
CATRGPGGSNQPQHF
TGTGCCACCCGGGGCCCAGGGGGAAGCAATCAGCCCCAGCATTTT
>TRBV28|NA|TRBJ2-5|NA
CASSLMGHIAKTQYF
TGTGCCAGCAGTTTAATGGGACACATTGCGAAGACCCAGTACTTC
>TRBV11-3|TRBD2|TRBJ2-7|many
CASSLQPSGSFGSYEQYF
TGTGCCAGCAGCTTACAACCTAGCGGGAGCTTCGGATCCTACGAGCAGTACTTC
>TRBV19|TRBD1|TRBJ1-1|many
CASTPDRVSSEAFF
TGTGCCAGTACCCCCGACAGGGTAAGTTCCGAAGCTTTCTTT
>TRBV11-3|NA|TRBJ2-1|many
CASSLGFGTKIDEQFF
TGTGCCAGCAGCTTAGGGTTCGGGACCAAAATTGATGAGCAGTTCTTC
>TRBV28|NA|TRBJ2-5|many
CASSAVETQYF
TGTGCCAGCAGCGCTGTTGAGACCCAGTACTTC
>TRBV20-1|NA|TRBJ2-1|many
CSARDPYDPSSYNEQFF
TGCAGTGCTAGAGATCCTTACGATCCGAGCTCCTACAATGAGCAGTTCTTC
>TRBV19|NA|TRBJ2-7|NA
CASSTFVLRVNEQYF
TGTGCCAGTAGTACCTTTGTCCTCAGGGTCAACGAGCAGTACTTC
>TRBV20-1|NA|TRBJ2-7|NA
CSARQGHEQYF
TGCAGTGCCCGACAAGGGCATGAGCAGTACTTC
>TRBV12-3/TRBV12-4|TRBD2|TRBJ2-2|many
CASSWGPPGQKGRAGELFF
TGTGCCAGCAGTTGGGGACCCCCCGGCCAGAAGGGGAGGGCCGGGGAGCTGTTTTTT
>TRBV7-6|NA|TRBJ2-7|NA
CASSLERGSSYGQYF
TGTGCCAGCAGCTTAGAGAGGGGTAGCTCCTACGGGCAGTACTTC
>TRBV20-1|TRBD1|TRBJ2-5|few
CSAREGYRGETQYF
TGCAGTGCTAGAGAGGGGTACAGGGGAGAGACCCAGTACTTC
>TRBV5-1|TRBD2|TRBJ2-7|few
CASSPLAGGHAQYEQYF
TGCGCCAGCAGCCCATTAGCGGGAGGCCACGCCCAATACGAGCAGTACTTC
>TRBV7-2|NA|TRBJ2-7|NA
CASSPPSYEQYF
TGTGCCAGCAGCCCCCCCTCCTACGAGCAGTACTTC
>TRBV7-9|TRBD1|TRBJ1-1|many
CASSLVQGEAFF
TGTGCCAGCAGCTTAGTACAGGGGGAAGCTTTCTTT
>TRBV6-1|NA|TRBJ2-3|many
CASSEASYGARDTQYF
TGTGCCAGCAGTGAAGCGTCCTACGGAGCACGAGATACGCAGTATTTT
>TRBV9|NA|TRBJ1-3|few
CASSVRGAGMGEAGNTIYF
TGTGCCAGCAGCGTACGGGGGGCAGGAATGGGAGAAGCTGGAAACACCATATATTTT
>TRBV20-1|TRBD2|TRBJ2-4|many
CSAPQAGASKNIQYF
TGCAGTGCTCCACAAGCGGGAGCCTCCAAAAACATTCAGTACTTC
>TRBV7-8|TRBD2|TRBJ2-3|NA
CASSLVGAGGVTDTQYF
TGTGCCAGCAGCTTAGTGGGGGCGGGAGGGGTAACAGATACGCAGTATTTT
>TRBV27|NA|TRBJ2-3|many
CASSHPTEGGTDTQYF
TGTGCCAGCAGTCACCCAACGGAGGGGGGGACAGATACGCAGTATTTT
>TRBV28|TRBD1|TRBJ1-2|NA
CASSLGTGGKGYTF
TGTGCCAGCAGTTTGGGGACAGGGGGCAAGGGCTACACCTTC
>TRBV3-1|NA|TRBJ2-7|NA
CASSQDGGLSSYEQYF
TGTGCCAGCAGCCAAGATGGGGGACTCAGCTCCTACGAGCAGTACTTC
>TRBV5-5|NA|TRBJ2-7|many
CASSRSSGSREQYF
TGTGCCAGCAGCCGCAGCTCAGGGTCGAGGGAGCAGTACTTC
>TRBV28|NA|TRBJ2-1|few
CASIKEGNEQFF
TGTGCCAGCATTAAGGAGGGCAATGAGCAGTTCTTC
>TRBV11-2|TRBD2|TRBJ2-3|NA
CASSLGDSGSETDTQYF
TGTGCCAGCAGCTTAGGAGACAGCGGGAGTGAGACAGATACGCAGTATTTT